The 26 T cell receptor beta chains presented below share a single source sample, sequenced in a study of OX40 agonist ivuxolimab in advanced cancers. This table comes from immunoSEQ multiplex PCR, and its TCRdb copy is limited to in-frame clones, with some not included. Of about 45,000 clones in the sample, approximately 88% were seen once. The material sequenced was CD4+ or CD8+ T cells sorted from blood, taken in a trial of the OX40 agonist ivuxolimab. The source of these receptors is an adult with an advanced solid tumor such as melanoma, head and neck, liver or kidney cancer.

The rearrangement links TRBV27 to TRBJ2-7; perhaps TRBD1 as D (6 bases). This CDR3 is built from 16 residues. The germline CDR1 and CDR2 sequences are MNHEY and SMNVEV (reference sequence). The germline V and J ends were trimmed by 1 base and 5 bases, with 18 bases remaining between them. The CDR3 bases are TGTGCCAGCAGTTTATTGGGGGCCGTCCTGGGAAACGAGCAGTACTTC. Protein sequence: CASSLLGAVLGNEQYF.

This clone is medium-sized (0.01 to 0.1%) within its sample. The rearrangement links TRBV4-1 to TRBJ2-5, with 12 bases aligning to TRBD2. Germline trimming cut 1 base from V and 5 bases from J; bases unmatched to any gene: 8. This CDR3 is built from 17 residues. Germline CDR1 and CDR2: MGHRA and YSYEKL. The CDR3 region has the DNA TGCGCCAGCAGCCAAGGGGCTAGCGGGAGGGCCGGGGAGACCCAGTACTTC. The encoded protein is CASSQGASGRAGETQYF.

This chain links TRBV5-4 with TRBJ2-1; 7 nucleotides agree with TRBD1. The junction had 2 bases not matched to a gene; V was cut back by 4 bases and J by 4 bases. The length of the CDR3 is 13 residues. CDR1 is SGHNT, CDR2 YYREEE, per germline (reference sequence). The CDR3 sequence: CASSPGQYNEQFF. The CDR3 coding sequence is TGTGCCAGCAGCCCGGGACAGTACAATGAGCAGTTCTTC.

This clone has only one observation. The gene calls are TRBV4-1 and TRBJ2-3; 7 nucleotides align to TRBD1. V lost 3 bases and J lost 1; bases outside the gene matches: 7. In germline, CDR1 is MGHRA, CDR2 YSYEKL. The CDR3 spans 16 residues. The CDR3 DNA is TGCGCCAGCAGCCATCCCCGACAGGGCGGCACAGATACGCAGTATTTT. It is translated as CASSHPRQGGTDTQYF.

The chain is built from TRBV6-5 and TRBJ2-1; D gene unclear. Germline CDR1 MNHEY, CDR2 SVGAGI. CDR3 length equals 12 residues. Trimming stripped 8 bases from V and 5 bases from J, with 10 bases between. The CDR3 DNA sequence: TGTGCCAGCCTTGGCTTCGACAATGAGCAGTTCTTC. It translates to CASLGFDNEQFF.

As DNA, the CDR3 is TGTGCCAGTAGTCTGGACCCTACTGGGTACAATGAGCAGTTCTTC. It codes for CASSLDPTGYNEQFF. The gene calls are TRBV19 and TRBJ2-1; no clear D gene. V was trimmed by 5 bases and J by 4 bases, leaving 15 bases between them. Germline V gives CDR1 LNHDA, CDR2 SQIVND (reference sequence). This CDR3 has 15 amino acids.

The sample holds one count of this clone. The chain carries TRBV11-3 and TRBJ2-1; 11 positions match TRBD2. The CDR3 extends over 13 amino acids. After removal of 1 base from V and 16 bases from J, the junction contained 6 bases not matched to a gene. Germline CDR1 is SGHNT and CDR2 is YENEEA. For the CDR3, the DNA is TGTGCCAGCAGCTTAGGACTAGCGGGGCATTATTTCTTC. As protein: CASSLGLAGHYFF.

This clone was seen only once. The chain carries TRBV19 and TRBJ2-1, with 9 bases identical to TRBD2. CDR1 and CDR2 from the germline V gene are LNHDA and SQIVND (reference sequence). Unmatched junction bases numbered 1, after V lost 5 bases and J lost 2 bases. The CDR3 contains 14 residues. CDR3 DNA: TGTGCCAGTAGTGGCGGGAGGGCCTACAATGAGCAGTTCTTC. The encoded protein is CASSGGRAYNEQFF. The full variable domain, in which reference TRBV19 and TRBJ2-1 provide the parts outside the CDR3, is DGGITQSPKYLFRKEGQNVTLSCEQNLNHDAMYWYRQDPGQGLRLIYYSQIVNDFQKGDIAEGYSVSREKKESFPLTVTSAQKNPTAFYLCASSGGRAYNEQFFGPGTRLTVL.

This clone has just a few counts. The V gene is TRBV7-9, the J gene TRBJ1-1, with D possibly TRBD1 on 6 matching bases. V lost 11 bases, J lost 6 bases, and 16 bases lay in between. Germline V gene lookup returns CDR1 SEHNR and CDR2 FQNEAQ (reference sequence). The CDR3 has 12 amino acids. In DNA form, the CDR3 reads TGTGCCTCCCCAGGGGTGGGGTCTGAAGCTTTCTTT. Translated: CASPGVGSEAFF.

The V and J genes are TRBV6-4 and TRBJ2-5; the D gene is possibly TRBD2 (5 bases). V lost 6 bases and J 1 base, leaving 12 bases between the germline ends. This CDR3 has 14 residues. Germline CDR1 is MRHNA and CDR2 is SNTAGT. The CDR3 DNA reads TGTGCCAGCAGGACTACGGGTACCCAAGAGACCCAGTACTTC. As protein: CASRTTGTQETQYF.

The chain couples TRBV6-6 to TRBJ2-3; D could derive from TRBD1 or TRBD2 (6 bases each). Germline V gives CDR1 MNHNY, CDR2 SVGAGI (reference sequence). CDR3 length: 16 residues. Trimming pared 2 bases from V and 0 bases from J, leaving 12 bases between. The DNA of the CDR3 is TGTGCCAGCAGTTACGTGGGGGGCCCTAGCACAGATACGCAGTATTTT. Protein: CASSYVGGPSTDTQYF.

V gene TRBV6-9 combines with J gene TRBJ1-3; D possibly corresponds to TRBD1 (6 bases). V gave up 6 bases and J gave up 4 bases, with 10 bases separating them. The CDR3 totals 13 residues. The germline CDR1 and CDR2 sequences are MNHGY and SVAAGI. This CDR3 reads CASRGHRGNTIYF. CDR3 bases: TGTGCCAGCAGGGGACATCGGGGAAACACCATATATTTT.

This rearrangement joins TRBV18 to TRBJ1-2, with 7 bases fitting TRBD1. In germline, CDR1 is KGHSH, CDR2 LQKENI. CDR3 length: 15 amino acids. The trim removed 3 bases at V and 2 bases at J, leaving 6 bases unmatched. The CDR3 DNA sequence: TGTGCCAGCTCACCGGGGAGGGGGCCAAACTATGGCTACACCTTC. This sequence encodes CASSPGRGPNYGYTF.

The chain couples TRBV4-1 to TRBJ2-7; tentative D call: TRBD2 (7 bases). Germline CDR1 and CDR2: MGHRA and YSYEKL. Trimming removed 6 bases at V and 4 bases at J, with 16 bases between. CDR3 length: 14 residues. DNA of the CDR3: TGCGCCAGCAGTAGGGGGGAGGGCCCGTACGAGCAGTACTTC. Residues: CASSRGEGPYEQYF.

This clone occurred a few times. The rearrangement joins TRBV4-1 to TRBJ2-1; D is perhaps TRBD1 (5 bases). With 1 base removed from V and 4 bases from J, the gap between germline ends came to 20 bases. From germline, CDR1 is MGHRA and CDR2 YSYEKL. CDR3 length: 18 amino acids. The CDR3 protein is CASSQAGQTVDPYNEQFF. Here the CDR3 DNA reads TGCGCCAGCAGCCAAGCCGGGCAGACAGTCGACCCGTACAATGAGCAGTTCTTC.

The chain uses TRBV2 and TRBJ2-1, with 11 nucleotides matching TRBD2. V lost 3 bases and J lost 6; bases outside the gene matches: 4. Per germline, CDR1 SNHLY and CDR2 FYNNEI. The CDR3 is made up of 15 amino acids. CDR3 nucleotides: TGTGCCAGCAGTGATACTAGCGGGAGCATCAATGAGCAGTTCTTC. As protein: CASSDTSGSINEQFF.

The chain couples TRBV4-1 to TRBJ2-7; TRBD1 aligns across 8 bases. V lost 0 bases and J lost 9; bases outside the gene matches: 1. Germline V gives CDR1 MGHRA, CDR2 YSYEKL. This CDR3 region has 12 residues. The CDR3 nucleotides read TGCGCCAGCAGCCAAGAGGGGACAGGGCAGTACTTC. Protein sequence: CASSQEGTGQYF.

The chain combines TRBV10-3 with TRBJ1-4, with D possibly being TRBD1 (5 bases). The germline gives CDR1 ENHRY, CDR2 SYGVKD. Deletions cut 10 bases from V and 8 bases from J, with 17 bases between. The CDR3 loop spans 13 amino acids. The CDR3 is CATQRGLLEKLFF. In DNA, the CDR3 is TGTGCCACCCAACGGGGGTTATTGGAAAAACTGTTTTTT.

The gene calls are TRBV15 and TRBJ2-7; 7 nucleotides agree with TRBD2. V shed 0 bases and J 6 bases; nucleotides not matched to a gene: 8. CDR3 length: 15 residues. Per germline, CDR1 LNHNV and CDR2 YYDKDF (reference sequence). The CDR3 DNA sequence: TGTGCCACCAGCAGAGATAAAGGGCTAGCGGTCGAGCAGTACTTC. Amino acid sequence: CATSRDKGLAVEQYF.

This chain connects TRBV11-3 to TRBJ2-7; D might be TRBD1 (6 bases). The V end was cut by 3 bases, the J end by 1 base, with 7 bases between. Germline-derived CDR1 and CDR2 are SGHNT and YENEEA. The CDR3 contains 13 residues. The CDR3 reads CASSLGQSYEQYF. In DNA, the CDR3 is TGTGCCAGCAGCTTGGGACAATCCTACGAGCAGTACTTC.

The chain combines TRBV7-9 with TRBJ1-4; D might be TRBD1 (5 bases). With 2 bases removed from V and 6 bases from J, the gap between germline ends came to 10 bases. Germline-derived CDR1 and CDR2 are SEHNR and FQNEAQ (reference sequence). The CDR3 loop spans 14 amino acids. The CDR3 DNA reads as TGTGCCAGCAGCTTAACGGGAGGGGATGAAAAACTGTTTTTT. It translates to CASSLTGGDEKLFF.

The CDR3 nucleotides read TGTGCCAGCAGCCCTAACTGGCAATCTAGCACAGATACGCAGTATTTT. Translating gives CASSPNWQSSTDTQYF. The V call is TRBV11-2, the J call TRBJ2-3; D gene ambiguous. V lost 5 bases to trimming and J lost 0 bases, with 15 bases between them. This CDR3 has 16 amino acids. Germline-derived CDR1 and CDR2 are SGHAT and FQNNGV.

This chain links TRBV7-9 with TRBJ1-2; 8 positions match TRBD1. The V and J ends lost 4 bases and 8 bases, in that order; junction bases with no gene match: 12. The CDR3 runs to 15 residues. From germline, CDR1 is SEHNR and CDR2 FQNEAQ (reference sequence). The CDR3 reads CASSSTDRAGMGYTF. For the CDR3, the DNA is TGTGCCAGCAGCTCTACGGACAGGGCCGGAATGGGCTACACCTTC.

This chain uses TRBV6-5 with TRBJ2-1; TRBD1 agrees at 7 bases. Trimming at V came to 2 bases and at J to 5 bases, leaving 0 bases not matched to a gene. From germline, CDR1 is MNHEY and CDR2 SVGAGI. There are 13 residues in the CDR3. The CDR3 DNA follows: TGTGCCAGCAGTTACGACAGGGACAATGAGCAGTTCTTC. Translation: CASSYDRDNEQFF.

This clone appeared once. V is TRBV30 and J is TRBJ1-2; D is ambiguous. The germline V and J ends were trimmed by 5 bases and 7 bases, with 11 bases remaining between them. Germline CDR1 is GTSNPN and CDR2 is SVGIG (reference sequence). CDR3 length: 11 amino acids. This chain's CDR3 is CAWGPVGGYTF. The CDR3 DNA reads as TGTGCCTGGGGTCCCGTGGGTGGCTACACCTTC.

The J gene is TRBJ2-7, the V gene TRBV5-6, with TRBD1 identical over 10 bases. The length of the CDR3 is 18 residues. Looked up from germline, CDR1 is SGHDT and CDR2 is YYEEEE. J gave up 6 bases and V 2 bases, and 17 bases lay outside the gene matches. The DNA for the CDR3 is TGTGCCAGCAGCTTTACCCCCGTTCGGGGACAGGGGTTGCGCGAGCAGTACTTC. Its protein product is CASSFTPVRGQGLREQYF.